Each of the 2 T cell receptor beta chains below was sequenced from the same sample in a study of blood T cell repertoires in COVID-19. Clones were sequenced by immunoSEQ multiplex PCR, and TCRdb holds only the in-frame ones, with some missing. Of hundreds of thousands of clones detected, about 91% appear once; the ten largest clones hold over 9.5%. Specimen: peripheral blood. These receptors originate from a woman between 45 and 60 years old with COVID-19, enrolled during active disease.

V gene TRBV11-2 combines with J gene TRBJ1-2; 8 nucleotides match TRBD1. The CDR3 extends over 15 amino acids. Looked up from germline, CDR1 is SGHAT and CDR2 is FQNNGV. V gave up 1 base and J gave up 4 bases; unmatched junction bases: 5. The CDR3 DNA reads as TGTGCCAGCAGCTTAGGGGCAGGGGGCACCTATGGCTACACCTTC. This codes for CASSLGAGGTYGYTF.

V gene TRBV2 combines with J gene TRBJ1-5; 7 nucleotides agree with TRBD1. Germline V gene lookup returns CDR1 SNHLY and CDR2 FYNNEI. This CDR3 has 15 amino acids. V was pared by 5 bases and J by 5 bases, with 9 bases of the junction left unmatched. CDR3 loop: CASSRDRPIDQPQHF. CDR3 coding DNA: TGTGCCAGCAGTAGGGACAGACCTATCGATCAGCCCCAGCATTTT.